Listed below are T cell receptor beta chains from one sample, sequenced in a study of T-cell reconstitution after alpha-beta-depleted transplantation in children. TCRdb independently ran MiXCR on the PCR reads; one entry per CDR3 protein. In the table there are 550,000 to 800,000 distinct CDR3 sequences, around 14% of which are singletons. Specimen: PBMCs, collected before TCRalphabeta/CD19-depleted stem cell transplant. The receptors shown here come from a girl aged 2-9 years with congenital amegakaryocytic thrombocytopenia, due to receive a stem cell transplant. CDR3s include the opening cysteine and the closing phenylalanine or tryptophan. Clone sizes are given selectively: once, few, many, or a class where the clone is expanded.

J: TRBJ1-4
V: TRBV29-1
size: -
CDR3: CSVGARGKLFF

J: TRBJ2-3
V: TRBV5-1
size: few
CDR3: CASSWESGADTQYF

J: TRBJ2-1
V: TRBV20-1
size: few
CDR3: CSAREDTTYNEQFF

J: TRBJ2-7
V: TRBV20-1
size: many
CDR3: CSARRGYSYEQYF

J: TRBJ2-3
V: TRBV5-1
size: many
CDR3: CASYGTSGTDTQYF

J: TRBJ1-1
V: TRBV5-1
size: few
CDR3: CASSLAGLVNTEAFF

J: TRBJ1-5
V: TRBV6-6
size: few
CDR3: CASSYLRQPQHF

J: TRBJ2-7
V: TRBV11-2
size: -
CDR3: CASSWILAGIHEQYF

J: TRBJ2-4
V: TRBV20-1
size: few
CDR3: CSAAESSPQYF

J: TRBJ2-5
V: TRBV5-5
size: few
CDR3: CASRSTPETQYF

J: TRBJ2-4
V: TRBV21-1
size: -
CDR3: CASRGEVAKNIQYF

J: TRBJ2-3
V: TRBV20-1
size: many
CDR3: CSARLAGTTDTQYF

J: TRBJ2-7
V: TRBV20-1
size: -
CDR3: CTAELAGGVYEQYF

J: TRBJ2-1
V: TRBV20-1
size: -
CDR3: CSASWLRVGGEYEQFF

J: TRBJ1-1
V: TRBV20-1
size: -
CDR3: CSARDAGPNTEAFF

J: TRBJ2-1
V: TRBV28
size: many
CDR3: CASSSPIAGADNEQFF

J: TRBJ1-1
V: TRBV5-1
size: many
CDR3: CASSRDRGGTEAFF

J: TRBJ2-4
V: TRBV28
size: few
CDR3: CASSPYTPKNIQYF

J: TRBJ2-1
V: TRBV4-1
size: -
CDR3: CASSQFPGLAYNEQFF

J: TRBJ2-7
V: TRBV6-1
size: few
CDR3: CASSVGTGFPYEQYF

J: TRBJ2-5
V: TRBV20-1
size: -
CDR3: CSASPALRYKQETQYF

J: TRBJ2-7
V: TRBV7-2
size: few
CDR3: CASSFPRQSGGTGQYF

J: TRBJ2-1
V: TRBV4-1
size: few
CDR3: CASSQATGLLNNEQFF

J: TRBJ2-7
V: TRBV27
size: many
CDR3: CASSVFWGTSDYEQYF

J: TRBJ2-5
V: TRBV7-6
size: -
CDR3: CASSFRDLGETQYF

J: TRBJ2-7
V: TRBV20-1
size: many
CDR3: CSAYLAGATYEQYF

J: TRBJ2-3
V: TRBV7-8
size: -
CDR3: CASSSRTVWADTQYF

J: TRBJ2-5
V: TRBV3-1
size: -
CDR3: CASSQGGDSPRTQYF